The rows below give T cell receptor beta chains drawn from one sample of a study of CD8+CD57+ T cells in acquired aplastic anemia. TCRdb re-analysed the reads in MiXCR, keeping a single row per CDR3 protein. The table includes about 220,000 distinct CDR3 sequences, 34% detected once. The source material was sorted CD4+, CD8+, or CD8+CD57+ T cells (not recorded which) from PBMCs. Receptor source: a human donor in good health, serving as a control. Both conserved end residues are part of each CDR3. The D gene is left open where the match is weak. Clone size is stated in some rows and not others, as once, few, many or a class when expanded.

d_gene | j_gene | v_gene | len | abundance | CDR3aa | CDR3nt
TRBD1 | TRBJ1-2 | TRBV7-3 | 12 | few | CASSRTGDGYTF | TGTGCCAGCTCACGAACAGGGGATGGCTACACCTTC
. | TRBJ2-1 | TRBV2 | 14 | many | CASELRSRLNEQFF | TGTGCCAGCGAGCTTAGGTCACGTCTCAATGAGCAGTTCTTC
TRBD1 | TRBJ2-5 | TRBV5-1 | 17 | . | CASSLRPGQGSPETQYF | TGCGCCAGCAGCTTGAGACCGGGACAGGGGAGTCCGGAGACCCAGTACTTC
. | TRBJ1-5 | TRBV20-1 | 14 | . | CSAGGGVSNQPQHF | TGCAGTGCTGGGGGGGGGGTTAGCAATCAGCCCCAGCATTTT
. | TRBJ2-1 | TRBV6-1 | 13 | . | CASRAVSYNEQFF | TGTGCCAGCCGGGCAGTGTCCTACAATGAGCAGTTCTTC
TRBD1 | TRBJ2-7 | TRBV20-1 | 15 | . | CSASSDGDRAYEQYF | TGCAGTGCCAGCAGTGATGGGGACAGGGCCTACGAGCAGTACTTC
. | TRBJ1-1 | TRBV29-1 | 11 | . | CSVEVLATAFF | TGCAGCGTTGAAGTACTCGCGACAGCTTTCTTT
TRBD2 | TRBJ2-1 | TRBV5-4 | 16 | few | CASSTLLAGGSHEQFF | TGTGCCAGCAGCACTTTACTAGCGGGAGGTTCCCATGAGCAGTTCTTC
. | TRBJ2-5 | TRBV20-1 | 14 | . | CSARDPPNQETQYF | TGCAGTGCTAGAGATCCCCCGAACCAAGAGACCCAGTACTTC
TRBD1 | TRBJ1-5 | TRBV19 | 11 | many | CASSDRGLQHF | TGTGCCAGTAGTGACAGGGGGCTTCAGCATTTT
. | TRBJ2-5 | TRBV2 | 15 | . | CASSPTTGKQETQYF | TGTGCCAGCTCACCCACTACGGGAAAACAAGAGACCCAGTACTTC
. | TRBJ2-7 | TRBV11-2 | 13 | few | CASGSQGSNEQYF | TGTGCCAGCGGCTCCCAGGGTTCTAACGAGCAGTACTTC
TRBD2 | TRBJ2-3 | TRBV20-1 | 16 | few | CSVTSGGAFGTDTQYF | TGCAGTGTAACTAGCGGGGGGGCCTTCGGCACAGATACGCAGTATTTT
. | TRBJ1-1 | TRBV6-5 | 12 | few | CASSYRDTKAFF | TGTGCCAGCAGTTACCGGGACACCAAAGCTTTCTTT
. | TRBJ2-7 | TRBV9 | 15 | many | CASSPLGDISYEQYF | TGTGCCAGCAGCCCCCTGGGGGACATATCCTACGAGCAGTACTTC
. | TRBJ1-6 | TRBV10-3 | 16 | . | CASRKTSGTRDSPLHF | TGTGCCAGCAGAAAGACTAGCGGGACACGCGATTCACCCCTCCACTTT
TRBD1 | TRBJ2-4 | TRBV2 | 14 | . | CASSATGLQNIQYF | TGTGCCAGCAGCGCGACAGGGCTGCAAAACATTCAGTACTTC
. | TRBJ2-5 | TRBV12-3/TRBV12-4 | 15 | . | CASSTAGSDGETQYF | TGTGCCAGCAGTACTGCAGGGTCGGATGGTGAGACCCAGTACTTC
TRBD1 | TRBJ1-1 | TRBV20-1 | 12 | many | CSARVQGVPAFF | TGCAGTGCTAGAGTACAGGGGGTCCCAGCTTTCTTT
. | TRBJ2-2 | TRBV5-1 | 15 | few | CASSFPGPYTGELFF | TGCGCCAGCAGCTTCCCTGGCCCTTACACCGGGGAGCTGTTTTTT
TRBD1 | TRBJ2-7 | TRBV29-1 | 12 | . | CSAGTGVDEQYF | TGCAGCGCCGGGACAGGGGTCGACGAGCAGTACTTC
TRBD1 | TRBJ1-5 | TRBV10-3 | 15 | . | CASSYGQGANQPQHF | TGTGCCAGCAGTTATGGACAGGGGGCCAATCAGCCCCAGCATTTT
TRBD2 | TRBJ2-2 | TRBV20-1 | 15 | . | CSARRLAGSTGELFF | TGCAGTGCTCGACGACTAGCGGGAAGCACCGGGGAGCTGTTTTTT
TRBD1 | TRBJ1-5 | TRBV6-1 | 13 | few | CASRLQGQGPQHF | TGTGCCAGCAGGCTACAGGGGCAGGGGCCCCAGCATTTT
. | TRBJ1-5 | TRBV18 | 13 | few | CASSPLVHQPQHF | TGTGCCAGCTCACCACTTGTACATCAGCCCCAGCATTTT
TRBD1 | TRBJ1-6 | TRBV10-3 | 17 | few | CAISETPGGNYNPPLHF | TGTGCCATCAGTGAGACTCCAGGGGGCAACTATAATCCACCCCTCCACTTT
. | TRBJ2-3 | TRBV19 | 13 | many | CASKFGSTDTQYF | TGTGCCAGTAAATTTGGCAGCACAGATACGCAGTATTTT
. | TRBJ1-2 | TRBV7-9 | 13 | . | CASSLWGGAGYTF | TGTGCCAGCAGCCTTTGGGGTGGGGCAGGCTACACCTTC
. | TRBJ1-4 | TRBV29-1 | 13 | many | CSVGQSNSGKLFF | TGCAGCGTCGGACAGTCCAACTCGGGAAAACTGTTTTTT
. | TRBJ1-1 | TRBV19 | 14 | . | CASSSGPTNTEAFF | TGTGCCAGTAGCTCCGGACCGACGAACACTGAAGCTTTCTTT
TRBD2 | TRBJ2-7 | TRBV20-1 | 19 | . | CSAKRASGRAFLFSYEQYF | TGCAGTGCCAAAAGGGCTAGCGGGAGGGCCTTTCTTTTTTCCTACGAGCAGTACTTC
TRBD1 | TRBJ1-1 | TRBV5-1 | 14 | many | CASSPGQPNTEAFF | TGCGCCAGCAGCCCGGGACAGCCTAACACTGAAGCTTTCTTT
. | TRBJ1-6 | TRBV25-1 | 15 | many | CASRTTGVWNSPLHF | TGTGCCAGCAGGACGACAGGCGTTTGGAATTCACCCCTCCACTTT
TRBD1 | TRBJ1-2 | TRBV19 | 14 | . | CASSKQGQGYGYTF | TGTGCCAGTAGTAAACAGGGACAGGGATATGGCTACACCTTC
TRBD2 | TRBJ2-2 | TRBV11-1 | 17 | . | CASSLAVTSGNTGELFF | TGTGCCAGCAGCTTAGCGGTGACTAGCGGGAACACCGGGGAGCTGTTTTTT
TRBD1 | TRBJ2-7 | TRBV5-1 | 14 | . | CASGDRGNTGELYF | TGCGCCAGCGGGGACAGGGGGAACACCGGGGAGCTGTACTTC
TRBD1 | TRBJ2-7 | TRBV30 | 13 | . | CAWVGTANYEQYF | TGTGCTTGGGTAGGGACAGCCAACTACGAGCAGTACTTC
. | TRBJ2-7 | TRBV2 | 14 | many | CASSERFGAYEQYF | TGTGCCAGCAGTGAGCGGTTTGGCGCCTACGAGCAGTACTTC
. | TRBJ2-5 | TRBV2 | 13 | few | CASSEVAQETQYF | TGTGCCAGCTCCGAGGTAGCCCAAGAGACCCAGTACTTC